This T cell receptor (beta chain) was identified in a study of T cells in tumors after PD-1 blockade. Study overall: No patient had prior checkpoint blockade, systemic immunosuppression, or radiotherapy within 4 weeks.

The CDR3 is 15 residues long. J was trimmed by 1 base and V by 5 bases; bases with no gene match: 7. CDR1 and CDR2 from the germline V gene are MNHNY and SVGAGI (reference sequence). Whole-study findings and limits: Peripheral recruitment is suggested, as some novel exhausted tumor clones were in pre-treatment blood.

TCRdb keeps only in-frame clones here, not all; method: immunoSEQ multiplex PCR. The table shows 35,000 or so clones, with over 75% occurring only once. About this clone: Its antigen is undetermined.

The source was PBMCs, collected before anti-PD-1 treatment. This sequence joins TRBV6-6 and TRBJ1-2, with TRBD1 matching over 7 bases. The receptor was isolated from a human donor with basal cell carcinoma. CDR3 sequence (DNA): TGTGCCAGCAGTCTCCGACAGGGTAATAACTATGGCTACACCTTC. This translates into CASSLRQGNNYGYTF.